This T cell receptor (beta chain) was documented in a study of CD8+ T cells in alopecia areata. This clone was observed a handful of times. cDNA serving as the sequencing template came from extracted, reverse transcribed RNA. Produced via immunoSEQ multiplex PCR; TCRdb's table is partial and in-frame only. The data hold some 150,000 clones, with just over 65% observed a single time. V lost 3 bases and J lost 6, with 2 bases in between. The germline CDR1 and CDR2 sequences are ENHRY and SYGVKD. This CDR3 is 11 amino acids long. The rearrangement uses TRBV10-3 and TRBJ2-2; D remains unclear. Sequenced material: CD8+ T cells sorted from blood, taken at week 0. The TCR originated in a human donor with alopecia areata. This CDR3 reads CAISDPGELFF. CDR3 sequence (DNA): TGTGCCATCAGTGACCCCGGGGAGCTGTTTTTT.